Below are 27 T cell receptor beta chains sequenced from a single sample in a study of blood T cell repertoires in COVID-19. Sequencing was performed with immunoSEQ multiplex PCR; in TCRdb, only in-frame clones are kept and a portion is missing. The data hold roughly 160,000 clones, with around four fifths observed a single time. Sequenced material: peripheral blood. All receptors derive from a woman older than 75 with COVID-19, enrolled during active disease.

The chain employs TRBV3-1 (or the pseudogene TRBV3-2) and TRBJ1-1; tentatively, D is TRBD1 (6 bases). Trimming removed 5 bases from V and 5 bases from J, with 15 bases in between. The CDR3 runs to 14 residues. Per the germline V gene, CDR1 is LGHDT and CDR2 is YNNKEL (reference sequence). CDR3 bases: TGTGCCAGCAGCTCGGGGGGACACACAACTGAAGCTTTCTTT. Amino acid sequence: CASSSGGHTTEAFF.

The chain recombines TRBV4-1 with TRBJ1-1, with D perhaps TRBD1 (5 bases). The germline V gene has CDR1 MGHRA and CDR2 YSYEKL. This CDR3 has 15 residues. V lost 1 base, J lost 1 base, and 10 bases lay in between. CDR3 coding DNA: TGCGCCAGCAGCCAAGGGTGGGGCTCGAACACTGAAGCTTTCTTT. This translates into CASSQGWGSNTEAFF.

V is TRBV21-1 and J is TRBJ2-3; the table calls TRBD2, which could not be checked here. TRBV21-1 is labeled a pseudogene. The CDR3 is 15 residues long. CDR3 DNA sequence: TGTGCCAGCAGCAAGGGAAGCGGGGGAACAGATACGCAGTATTTT. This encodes CASSKGSGGTDTQYF.

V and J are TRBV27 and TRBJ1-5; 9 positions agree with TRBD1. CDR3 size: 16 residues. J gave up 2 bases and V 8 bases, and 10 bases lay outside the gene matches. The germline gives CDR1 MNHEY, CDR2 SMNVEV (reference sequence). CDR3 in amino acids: CASGRQGGRGNQPQHF. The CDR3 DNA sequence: TGTGCCAGCGGCAGACAGGGGGGTAGGGGCAATCAGCCCCAGCATTTT.

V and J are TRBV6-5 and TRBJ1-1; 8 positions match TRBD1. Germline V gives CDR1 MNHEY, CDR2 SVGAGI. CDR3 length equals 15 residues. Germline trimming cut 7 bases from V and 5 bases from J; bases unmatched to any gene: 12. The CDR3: CASTLRQGLRTEAFF. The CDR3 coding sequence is TGTGCCAGCACCCTACGACAGGGGTTAAGGACTGAAGCTTTCTTT.

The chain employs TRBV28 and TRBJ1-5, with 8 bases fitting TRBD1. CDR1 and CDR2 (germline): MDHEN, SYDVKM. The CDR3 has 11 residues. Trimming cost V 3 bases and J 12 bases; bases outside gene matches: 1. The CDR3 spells CASSFGTGQHF. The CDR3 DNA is TGTGCCAGCAGTTTCGGGACAGGCCAGCATTTT.

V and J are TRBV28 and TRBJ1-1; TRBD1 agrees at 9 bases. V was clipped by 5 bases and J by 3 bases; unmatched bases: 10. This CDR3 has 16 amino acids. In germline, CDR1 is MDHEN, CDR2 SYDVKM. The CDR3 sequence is CASSITGGAGDTEAFF. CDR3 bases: TGTGCCAGCAGTATAACAGGGGGCGCGGGGGACACTGAAGCTTTCTTT.

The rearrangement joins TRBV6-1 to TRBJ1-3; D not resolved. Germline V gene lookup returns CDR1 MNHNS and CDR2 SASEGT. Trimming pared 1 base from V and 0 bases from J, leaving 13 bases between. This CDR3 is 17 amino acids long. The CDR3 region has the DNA TGTGCCAGCAGTGAAGAAGTCCAGCGATCCTCTGGAAACACCATATATTTT. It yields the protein CASSEEVQRSSGNTIYF.

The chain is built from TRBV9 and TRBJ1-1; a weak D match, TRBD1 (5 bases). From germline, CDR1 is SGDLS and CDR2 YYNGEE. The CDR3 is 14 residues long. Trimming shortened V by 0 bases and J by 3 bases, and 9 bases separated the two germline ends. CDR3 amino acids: CASSVGGEDTEAFF. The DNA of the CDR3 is TGTGCCAGCAGCGTAGGAGGGGAGGACACTGAAGCTTTCTTT.

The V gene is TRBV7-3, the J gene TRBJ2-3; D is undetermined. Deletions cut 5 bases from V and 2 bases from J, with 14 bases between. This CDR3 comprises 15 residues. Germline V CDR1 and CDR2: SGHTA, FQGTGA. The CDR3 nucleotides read TGTGCCAGCAGCCCCCTAGGAGTTATCACAGATACGCAGTATTTT. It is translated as CASSPLGVITDTQYF.

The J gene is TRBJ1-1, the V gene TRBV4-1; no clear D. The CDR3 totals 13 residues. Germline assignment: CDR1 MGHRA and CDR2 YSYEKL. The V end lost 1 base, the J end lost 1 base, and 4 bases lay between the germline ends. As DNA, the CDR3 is TGCGCCAGCAGCCAAGTGAGGAACACTGAAGCTTTCTTT. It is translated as CASSQVRNTEAFF.

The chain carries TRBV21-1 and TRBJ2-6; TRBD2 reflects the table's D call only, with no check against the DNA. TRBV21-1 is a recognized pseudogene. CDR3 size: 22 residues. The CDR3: CASSKPTGTSGRVRSGANVLTF. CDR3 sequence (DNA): TGTGCCAGCAGCAAACCTACCGGGACTAGCGGGAGGGTAAGGTCTGGGGCCAACGTCCTGACTTTC.

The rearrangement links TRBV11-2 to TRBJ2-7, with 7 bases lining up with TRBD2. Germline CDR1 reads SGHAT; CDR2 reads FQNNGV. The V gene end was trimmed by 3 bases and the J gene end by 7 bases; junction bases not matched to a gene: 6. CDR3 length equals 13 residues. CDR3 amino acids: CASSFFREGEQYF. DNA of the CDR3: TGTGCCAGCAGCTTTTTCAGGGAGGGAGAGCAGTACTTC.

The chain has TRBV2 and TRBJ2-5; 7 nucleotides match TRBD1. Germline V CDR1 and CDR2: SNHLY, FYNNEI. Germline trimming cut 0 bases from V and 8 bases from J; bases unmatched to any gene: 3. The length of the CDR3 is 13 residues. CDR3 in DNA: TGTGCCAGCAGTGAAGCAGCAGGGGGAACCCAGTACTTC. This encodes CASSEAAGGTQYF.

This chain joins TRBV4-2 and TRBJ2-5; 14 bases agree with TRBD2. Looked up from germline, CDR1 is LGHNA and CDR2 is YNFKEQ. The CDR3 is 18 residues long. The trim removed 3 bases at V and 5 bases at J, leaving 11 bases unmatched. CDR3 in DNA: TGTGCCAGCAGCCAGGGCGGGACTAGCGGGAGTCGGGGGGAGACCCAGTACTTC. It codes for CASSQGGTSGSRGETQYF.

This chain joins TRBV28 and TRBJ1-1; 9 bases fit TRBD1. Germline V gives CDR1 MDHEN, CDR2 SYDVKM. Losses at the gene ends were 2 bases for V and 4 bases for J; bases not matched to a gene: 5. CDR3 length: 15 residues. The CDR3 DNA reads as TGTGCCAGCAGTTTACCTGGACAGGGGACCACTGAAGCTTTCTTT. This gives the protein CASSLPGQGTTEAFF.

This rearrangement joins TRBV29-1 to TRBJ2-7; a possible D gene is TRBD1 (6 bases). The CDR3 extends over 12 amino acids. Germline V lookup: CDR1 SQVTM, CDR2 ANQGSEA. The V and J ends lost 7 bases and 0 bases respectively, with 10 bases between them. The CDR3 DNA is TGCAGCGCCCGGGACACCTCCTACGAGCAGTACTTC. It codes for CSARDTSYEQYF.

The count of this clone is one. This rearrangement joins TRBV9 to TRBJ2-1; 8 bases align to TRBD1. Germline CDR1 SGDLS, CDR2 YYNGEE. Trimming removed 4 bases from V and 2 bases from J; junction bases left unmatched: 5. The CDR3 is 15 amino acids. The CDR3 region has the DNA TGTGCCAGCAGCCGACAGGGGACAACCTACAATGAGCAGTTCTTC. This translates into CASSRQGTTYNEQFF.

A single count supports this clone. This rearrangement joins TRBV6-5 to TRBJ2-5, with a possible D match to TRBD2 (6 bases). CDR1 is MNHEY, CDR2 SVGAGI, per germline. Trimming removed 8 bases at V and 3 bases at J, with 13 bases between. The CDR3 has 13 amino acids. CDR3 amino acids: CASRALAEETQYF. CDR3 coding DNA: TGTGCCAGCCGGGCTTTAGCGGAAGAGACCCAGTACTTC.

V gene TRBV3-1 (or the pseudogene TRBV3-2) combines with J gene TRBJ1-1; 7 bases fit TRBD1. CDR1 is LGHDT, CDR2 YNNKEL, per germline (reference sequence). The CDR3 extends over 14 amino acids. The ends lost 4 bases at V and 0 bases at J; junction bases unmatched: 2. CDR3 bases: TGTGCCAGCAGCCGACAGGGTTTGAACACTGAAGCTTTCTTT. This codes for CASSRQGLNTEAFF.

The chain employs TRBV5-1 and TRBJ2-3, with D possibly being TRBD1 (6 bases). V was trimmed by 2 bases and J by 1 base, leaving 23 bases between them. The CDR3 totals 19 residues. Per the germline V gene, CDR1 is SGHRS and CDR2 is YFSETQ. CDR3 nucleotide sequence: TGCGCCAGCAGCTTAGGAGGCCCTGGGGGCTGGCTTCGCACAGATACGCAGTATTTT. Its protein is CASSLGGPGGWLRTDTQYF. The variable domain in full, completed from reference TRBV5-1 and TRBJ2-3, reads KAGVTQTPRYLIKTRGQQVTLSCSPISGHRSVSWYQQTPGQGLQFLFEYFSETQRNKGNFPGRFSGRQFSNSRSEMNVSTLELGDSALYLCASSLGGPGGWLRTDTQYFGPGTRLTVL.

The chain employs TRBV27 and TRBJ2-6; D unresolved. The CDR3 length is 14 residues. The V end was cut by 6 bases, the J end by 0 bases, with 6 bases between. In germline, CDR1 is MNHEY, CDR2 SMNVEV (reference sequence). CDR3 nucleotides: TGTGCCAGCAGATTCAGCTCTGGGGCCAACGTCCTGACTTTC. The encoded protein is CASRFSSGANVLTF.

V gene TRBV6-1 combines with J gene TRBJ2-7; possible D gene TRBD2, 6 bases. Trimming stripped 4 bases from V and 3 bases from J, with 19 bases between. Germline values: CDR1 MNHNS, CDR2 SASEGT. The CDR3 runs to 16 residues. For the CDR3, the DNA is TGTGCCAGCAGTGGGTATATCGGGAGTCCTGGCTACGAGCAGTACTTC. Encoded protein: CASSGYIGSPGYEQYF.

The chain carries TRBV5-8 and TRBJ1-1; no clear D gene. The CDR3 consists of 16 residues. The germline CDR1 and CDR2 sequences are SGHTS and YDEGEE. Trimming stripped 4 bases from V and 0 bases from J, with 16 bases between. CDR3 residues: CASSEPFRLVNTEAFF. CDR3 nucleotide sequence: TGTGCCAGCAGCGAACCCTTCAGGTTGGTGAACACTGAAGCTTTCTTT.

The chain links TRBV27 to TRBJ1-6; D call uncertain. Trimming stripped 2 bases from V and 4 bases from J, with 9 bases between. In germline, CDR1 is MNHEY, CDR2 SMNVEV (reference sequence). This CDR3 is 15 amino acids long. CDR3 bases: TGTGCCAGCAGTTTAGGTCGCCAGTATAATTCACCCCTCCACTTT. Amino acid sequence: CASSLGRQYNSPLHF.

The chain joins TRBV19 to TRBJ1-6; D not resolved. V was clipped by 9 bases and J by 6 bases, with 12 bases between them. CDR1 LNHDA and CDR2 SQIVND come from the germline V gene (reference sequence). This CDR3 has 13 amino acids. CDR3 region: CASDRTGNSPLHF. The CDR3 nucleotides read TGTGCCAGCGACCGTACGGGTAATTCACCCCTCCACTTT.

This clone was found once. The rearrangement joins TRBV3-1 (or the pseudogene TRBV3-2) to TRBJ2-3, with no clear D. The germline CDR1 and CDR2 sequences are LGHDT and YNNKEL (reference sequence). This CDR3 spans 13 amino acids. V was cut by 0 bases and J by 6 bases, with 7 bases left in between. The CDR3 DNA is TGTGCCAGCAGCCAAGATCTAGACGATACGCAGTATTTT. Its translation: CASSQDLDDTQYF.